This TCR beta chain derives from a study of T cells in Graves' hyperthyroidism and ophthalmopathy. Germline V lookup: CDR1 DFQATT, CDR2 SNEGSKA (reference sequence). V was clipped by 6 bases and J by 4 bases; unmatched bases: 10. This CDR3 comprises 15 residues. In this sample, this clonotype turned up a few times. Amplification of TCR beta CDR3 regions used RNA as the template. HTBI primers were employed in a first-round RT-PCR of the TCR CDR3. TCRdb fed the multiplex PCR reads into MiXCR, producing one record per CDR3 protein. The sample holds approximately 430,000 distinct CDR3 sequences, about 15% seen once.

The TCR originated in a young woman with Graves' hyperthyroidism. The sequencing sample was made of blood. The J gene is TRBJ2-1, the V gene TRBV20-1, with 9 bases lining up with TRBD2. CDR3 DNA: TGCAGTGCCCAGCTCCCTCTAGCGGGGTACAATGAGCAGTTCTTC. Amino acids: CSAQLPLAGYNEQFF.